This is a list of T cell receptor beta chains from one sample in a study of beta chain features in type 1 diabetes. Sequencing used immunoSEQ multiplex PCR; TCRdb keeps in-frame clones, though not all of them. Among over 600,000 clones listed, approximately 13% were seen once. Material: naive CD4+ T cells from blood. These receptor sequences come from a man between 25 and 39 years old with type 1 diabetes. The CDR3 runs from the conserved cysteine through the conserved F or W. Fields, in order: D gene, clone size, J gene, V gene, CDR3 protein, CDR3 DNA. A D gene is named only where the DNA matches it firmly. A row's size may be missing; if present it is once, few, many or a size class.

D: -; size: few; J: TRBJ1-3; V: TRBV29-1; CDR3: CSVESQSSGNTIYF; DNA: TGCAGCGTTGAAAGCCAGAGCTCTGGAAACACCATATATTTT
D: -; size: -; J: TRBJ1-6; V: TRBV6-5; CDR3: CASSKTVNNSPLHF; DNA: TGTGCCAGCAGTAAGACAGTGAATAATTCACCCCTCCACTTT
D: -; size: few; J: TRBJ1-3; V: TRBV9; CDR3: CASSVGGPGNTIYF; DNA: TGTGCCAGCAGCGTAGGCGGACCGGGAAACACCATATATTTT
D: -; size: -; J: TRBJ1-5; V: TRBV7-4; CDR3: CASSLSPSHGVRNQPQHF; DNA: TGTGCCAGCAGCTTATCCCCCTCCCACGGGGTGAGGAATCAGCCCCAGCATTTT
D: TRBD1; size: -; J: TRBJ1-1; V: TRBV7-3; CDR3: CASSTWTGGRDEAFF; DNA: TGTGCCAGCAGCACCTGGACAGGGGGCAGGGATGAAGCTTTCTTT
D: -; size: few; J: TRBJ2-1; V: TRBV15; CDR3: CATSRDESVGDEQFF; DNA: TGTGCCACCAGCAGAGATGAAAGCGTGGGGGATGAGCAGTTCTTC
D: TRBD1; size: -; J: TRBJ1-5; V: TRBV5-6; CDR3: CASSRQGDDSNQPQHF; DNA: TGTGCCAGCAGCCGGCAGGGGGATGATAGCAATCAGCCCCAGCATTTT
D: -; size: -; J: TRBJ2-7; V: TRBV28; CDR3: CASSLGDSPSYEQYF; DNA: TGTGCCAGCAGCCTCGGGGACTCACCATCCTACGAGCAGTACTTC
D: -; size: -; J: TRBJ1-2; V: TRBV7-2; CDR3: CASSLDGRRYGYTF; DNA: TGTGCCAGCAGCTTAGATGGCAGGCGCTATGGCTACACCTTC
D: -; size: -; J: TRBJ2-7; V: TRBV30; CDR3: CAWSVGSYEQYF; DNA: TGTGCCTGGAGTGTAGGCTCCTACGAGCAGTACTTC
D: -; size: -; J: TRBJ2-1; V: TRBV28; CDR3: CASSLAGARYNEQFF; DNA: TGTGCCAGCAGTTTAGCGGGGGCCAGGTACAATGAGCAGTTCTTC
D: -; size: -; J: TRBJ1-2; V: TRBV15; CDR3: CATSSGQAPHGYTF; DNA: TGTGCCACCAGCAGCGGACAAGCTCCTCATGGCTACACCTTC
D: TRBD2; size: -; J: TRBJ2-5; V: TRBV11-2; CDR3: CASSLWTSHQETQYF; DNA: TGTGCCAGCAGCTTATGGACTAGCCACCAAGAGACCCAGTACTTC
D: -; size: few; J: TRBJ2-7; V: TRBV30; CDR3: CAWSFGDQYEQYF; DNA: TGTGCCTGGAGTTTTGGAGATCAGTACGAGCAGTACTTC
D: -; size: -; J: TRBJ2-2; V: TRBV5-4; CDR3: CASSLDIQGTGELFF; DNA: TGTGCCAGCAGTTTGGACATACAGGGAACCGGGGAGCTGTTTTTT
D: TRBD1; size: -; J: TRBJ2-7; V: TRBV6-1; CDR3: CASSVSTSGTGPYEQYF; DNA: TGTGCCAGCAGTGTTTCTACCTCCGGGACAGGGCCCTACGAGCAGTACTTC
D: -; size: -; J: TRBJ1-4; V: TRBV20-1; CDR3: CSAPGFEKLFF; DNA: TGCAGTGCTCCCGGGTTTGAAAAACTGTTTTTT
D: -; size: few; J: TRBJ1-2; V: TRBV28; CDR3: CASTSGTVSYGYTF; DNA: TGTGCCAGCACCTCAGGGACGGTGAGCTATGGCTACACCTTC
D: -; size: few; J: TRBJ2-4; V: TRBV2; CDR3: CASSDSGRGTPQYF; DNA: TGTGCCAGCAGTGACTCTGGCAGGGGTACACCTCAGTACTTC
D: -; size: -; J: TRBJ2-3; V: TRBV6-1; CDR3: CASSGRRGQGFTDTQYF; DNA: TGTGCCAGCAGTGGTCGGCGGGGCCAAGGCTTTACAGATACGCAGTATTTT
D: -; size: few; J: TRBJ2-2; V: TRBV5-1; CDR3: CASSLAGAIPLTGELFF; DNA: TGCGCCAGCAGCCTGGCCGGGGCAATTCCCCTGACCGGGGAGCTGTTTTTT
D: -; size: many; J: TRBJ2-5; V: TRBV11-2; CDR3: CASSSAGGHQETQYF; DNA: TGTGCCAGCAGCTCCGCTGGGGGACACCAAGAGACCCAGTACTTC
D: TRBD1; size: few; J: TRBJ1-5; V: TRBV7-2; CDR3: CASSLVSGGQPQHF; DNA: TGTGCCAGCAGCTTAGTATCAGGGGGGCAGCCCCAGCATTTT
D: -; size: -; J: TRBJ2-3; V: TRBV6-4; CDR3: CASSDPGASTDTQYF; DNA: TGTGCCAGCAGTGACCCCGGAGCTAGCACAGATACGCAGTATTTT
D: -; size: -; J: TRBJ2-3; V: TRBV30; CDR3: CAWSVPTDTQYF; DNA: TGTGCCTGGAGTGTACCTACAGATACGCAGTATTTT
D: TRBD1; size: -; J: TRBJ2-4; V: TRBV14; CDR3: CASSQGWTGKRAKNIQYF; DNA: TGTGCCAGCAGCCAAGGGTGGACAGGGAAGAGGGCCAAAAACATTCAGTACTTC
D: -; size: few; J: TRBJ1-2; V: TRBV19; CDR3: CASSRRTNYGYTF; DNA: TGTGCCAGTAGTCGTAGGACTAACTATGGCTACACCTTC
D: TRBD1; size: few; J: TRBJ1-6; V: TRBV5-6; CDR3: CASSLPWDRDNSPLHF; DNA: TGTGCCAGCAGCTTGCCTTGGGACAGGGATAATTCACCCCTCCACTTT
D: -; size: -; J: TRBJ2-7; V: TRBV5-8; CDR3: CASSLGRTYEQYF; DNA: TGTGCCAGCAGCTTGGGCAGAACCTACGAGCAGTACTTC
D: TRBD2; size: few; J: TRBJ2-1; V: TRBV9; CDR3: CASSPTGLAGDVQFF; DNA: TGTGCCAGCAGCCCGACGGGACTAGCGGGGGACGTGCAGTTCTTC
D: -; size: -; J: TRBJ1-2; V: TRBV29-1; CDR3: CSVDEGYGYTF; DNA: TGCAGCGTTGATGAAGGCTATGGCTACACCTTC
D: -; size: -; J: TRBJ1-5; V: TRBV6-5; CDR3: CASSFREQPQHF; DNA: TGTGCCAGCAGTTTCCGGGAACAGCCCCAGCATTTT
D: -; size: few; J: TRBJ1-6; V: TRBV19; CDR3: CASSIWPFNSPLHF; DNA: TGTGCCAGTAGTATATGGCCATTCAATTCACCCCTCCACTTT
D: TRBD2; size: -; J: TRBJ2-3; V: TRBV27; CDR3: CASRRRAGLTDTQYF; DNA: TGTGCCAGCAGACGTAGAGCGGGGCTGACAGATACGCAGTATTTT
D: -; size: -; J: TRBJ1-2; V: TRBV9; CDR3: CASSADGNGYTF; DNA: TGTGCCAGCAGCGCGGACGGGAATGGCTACACCTTC
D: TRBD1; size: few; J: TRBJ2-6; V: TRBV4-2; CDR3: CASSQGDRVDGANVLTF; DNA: TGTGCCAGCAGCCAAGGCGACAGGGTTGATGGGGCCAACGTCCTGACTTTC
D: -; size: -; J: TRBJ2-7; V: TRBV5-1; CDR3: CASSPDSTLYEQYF; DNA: TGCGCCAGCAGCCCGGACAGCACCCTCTACGAGCAGTACTTC
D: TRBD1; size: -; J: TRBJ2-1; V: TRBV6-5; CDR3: CASRPGQGGLNEQFF; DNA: TGTGCCAGCAGACCGGGACAGGGAGGGTTGAATGAGCAGTTCTTC
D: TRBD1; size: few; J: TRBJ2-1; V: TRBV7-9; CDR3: CASSLGGQIYNEQFF; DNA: TGTGCCAGCAGCTTAGGGGGACAGATCTACAATGAGCAGTTCTTC
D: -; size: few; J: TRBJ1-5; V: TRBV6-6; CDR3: CASRGGGSQPQHF; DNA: TGTGCCAGCAGGGGCGGGGGAAGTCAGCCCCAGCATTTT
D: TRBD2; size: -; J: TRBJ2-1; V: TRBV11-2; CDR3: CASSSDPTSGGFSYNEQFF; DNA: TGTGCCAGCAGCTCGGACCCAACTAGCGGGGGGTTCTCCTACAATGAGCAGTTCTTC
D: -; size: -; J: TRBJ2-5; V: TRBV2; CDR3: CASSPRRGTETQYF; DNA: TGTGCCAGCAGCCCGAGGAGGGGTACGGAGACCCAGTACTTC